One and the same sample provided the 22 T cell receptor beta chains below, sequenced in a study of T-cell memory formation after mild COVID-19. Each CDR3 protein is one row after TCRdb ran MiXCR on the 5' RACE reads. Found here are about 170,000 distinct CDR3 sequences, around 13% of them singletons; the top ten hold about 3.6%. The specimen was PBMCs or a T cell subset sorted from them (not recorded which). Receptors originate from a man aged 18 to 30 who had mild COVID-19 (a few samples of this study predate the infection). Cell type and time point are not known.

The V call is TRBV29-1, the J call TRBJ2-3; D call uncertain. Trimming pared 4 bases from V and 2 bases from J, leaving 7 bases between. This CDR3 spans 12 amino acids. Germline V lookup: CDR1 SQVTM, CDR2 ANQGSEA. The DNA of the CDR3 is TGCAGCGTTGGTCTCCACACAGATACGCAGTATTTT. This gives the protein CSVGLHTDTQYF.

V is TRBV29-1 and J is TRBJ2-3; D may be TRBD1 (5 bases). The germline V gene has CDR1 SQVTM and CDR2 ANQGSEA. The CDR3 consists of 14 residues. Trimming stripped 2 bases from V and 0 bases from J, with 9 bases between. The CDR3 nucleotides read TGCAGCGTTGAACAGGGTATCAGCACAGATACGCAGTATTTT. It yields the protein CSVEQGISTDTQYF.

This clonotype was detected a few times. The genes are TRBV5-1 and TRBJ1-1; 9 bases map to TRBD1. CDR3 length: 13 residues. Looked up from germline, CDR1 is SGHRS and CDR2 is YFSETQ. J was trimmed by 3 bases and V by 4 bases; bases with no gene match: 1. The CDR3 nucleotides read TGCGCCAGCAGCCGACAGGGGGACACTGAAGCTTTCTTT. It specifies CASSRQGDTEAFF.

This clonotype was seen a few times. The chain carries TRBV28 and TRBJ1-4, with a weak D call TRBD1 (5 bases). Germline V gives CDR1 MDHEN, CDR2 SYDVKM. The V and J ends lost 7 bases and 0 bases respectively, with 12 bases between them. This CDR3 has 15 amino acids. The CDR3 coding sequence is TGTGCCAGCACTATAGGGACTGCAACTAATGAAAAACTGTTTTTT. It encodes CASTIGTATNEKLFF.

V gene TRBV7-2 combines with J gene TRBJ2-4; possible D gene TRBD1, 6 bases. CDR3 length: 17 amino acids. V was clipped by 5 bases and J by 1 base, with 18 bases between them. The germline gives CDR1 SGHTA, CDR2 FQGNSA. The CDR3 loop is CASSQILRGLAKNIQYF. In nucleotides, the CDR3 is TGTGCCAGCAGCCAAATCCTCAGGGGTTTGGCCAAAAACATTCAGTACTTC.

V is TRBV2 and J is TRBJ2-5, with 10 bases lining up with TRBD1. This CDR3 has 15 amino acids. Germline V gene data show CDR1 as SNHLY and CDR2 as FYNNEI. With 6 bases clipped from V and 3 bases from J, the junction kept 7 bases outside the gene matches. The CDR3 protein is CASRPDRGPEETQYF. In DNA, the CDR3 is TGTGCCAGCAGACCTGACAGGGGGCCTGAAGAGACCCAGTACTTC. Full variable domain (rest looked up from reference TRBV2 and TRBJ2-5): EPEVTQTPSHQVTQMGQEVILRCVPISNHLYFYWYRQILGQKVEFLVSFYNNEISEKSEIFDDQFSVERPDGSNFTLKIRSTKLEDSAMYFCASRPDRGPEETQYFGPGTRLLVL.

V gene TRBV20-1 combines with J gene TRBJ1-5; 7 positions agree with TRBD1. Per germline, CDR1 DFQATT and CDR2 SNEGSKA (reference sequence). V trimming: 4 bases; J trimming: 7 bases; junction bases outside the gene matches: 7. The length of the CDR3 is 13 residues. Written as DNA, the CDR3 is TGCAGTGCTAAGAAGGCAGGGGGGCAGCCCCAGCATTTT. It is translated as CSAKKAGGQPQHF.

This clonotype was counted between two and nine times. As DNA, the CDR3 is TGTGCCAGCAGTGAGTGGGGATTGGGCAATCAGCCCCAGCATTTT. It codes for CASSEWGLGNQPQHF. This rearrangement joins TRBV6-1 to TRBJ1-5, with D unresolved. CDR3 length equals 15 residues. Germline V CDR1 and CDR2: MNHNS, SASEGT. V was trimmed by 3 bases and J by 2 bases, leaving 11 bases between them.

The J gene is TRBJ2-3, the V gene TRBV4-2, with D hard to call. V was trimmed by 0 bases and J by 2 bases, leaving 3 bases between them. Looked up from germline, CDR1 is LGHNA and CDR2 is YNFKEQ. The length of the CDR3 is 13 residues. The chain's CDR3 is CASSQELTDTQYF. CDR3 bases: TGTGCCAGCAGCCAAGAGCTCACAGATACGCAGTATTTT.

This clonotype was seen many times. This chain connects TRBV6-2 or TRBV6-3 to TRBJ2-5; possible D gene TRBD2, 5 bases. Deletions cut 2 bases from V and 5 bases from J, with 15 bases between. The germline gives CDR1 MNHEY, CDR2 SVGEGT. There are 15 residues in the CDR3. The CDR3 spells CASSYGRGLRETQYF. The CDR3 region has the DNA TGTGCCAGCAGTTACGGACGGGGTTTGAGGGAGACCCAGTACTTC.

This clonotype occurred a few times. The rearrangement joins TRBV7-8 to TRBJ2-7; perhaps TRBD1 as D (5 bases). V shed 5 bases and J shed 4 bases, with 9 bases lying between them. CDR3 length: 12 amino acids. Germline lookup yields CDR1 SGHVS and CDR2 FQNEAQ. This chain's CDR3 is CASSRQYYEQYF. For the CDR3, the DNA is TGTGCCAGCAGCCGACAGTATTACGAGCAGTACTTC. Full variable domain (rest looked up from reference TRBV7-8 and TRBJ2-7): GAGVSQSPRYKVAKRGQDVALRCDPISGHVSLFWYQQALGQGPEFLTYFQNEAQLDKSGLPSDRFFAERPEGSVSTLKIQRTQQEDSAVYLCASSRQYYEQYFGPGTRLTVT.

This clonotype was seen a few times. The chain joins TRBV18 to TRBJ2-6; D gene unclear. From germline, CDR1 is KGHSH and CDR2 LQKENI. This CDR3 has 17 amino acids. V was cut by 2 bases and J by 0 bases, with 11 bases left in between. CDR3 nucleotides: TGTGCCAGCTCACCAAGGGTGGGGAACTCTGGGGCCAACGTCCTGACTTTC. Translation gives CASSPRVGNSGANVLTF.

This chain links TRBV4-2 with TRBJ2-2; either TRBD1 or TRBD2 may fit D (5 bases each). V was shortened by 5 bases and J by 0 bases, with 10 bases between the two germline ends. The CDR3 length is 15 residues. CDR1 is LGHNA and CDR2 is YNFKEQ in the germline V gene. The CDR3 nucleotides are TGTGCCAGCAGCTATGGGACCTCGAACACCGGGGAGCTGTTTTTT. This translates into CASSYGTSNTGELFF.

This clonotype appeared a few times. This sequence joins TRBV5-5 and TRBJ1-1; 7 nucleotides line up with TRBD1. The CDR3 spans 14 residues. The J segment lost 3 bases and the V segment lost 4 bases, leaving 6 bases of the junction unmatched. Per germline, CDR1 SGHKS and CDR2 YYEKEE (reference sequence). CDR3 nucleotides: TGTGCCAGCAGCGCTAGCAGGGGGGACACTGAAGCTTTCTTT. As protein: CASSASRGDTEAFF. The full variable domain, in which reference TRBV5-5 and TRBJ1-1 provide the parts outside the CDR3, is DAGVTQSPTHLIKTRGQQVTLRCSPISGHKSVSWYQQVLGQGPQFIFQYYEKEERGRGNFPDRFSARQFPNYSSELNVNALLLGDSALYLCASSASRGDTEAFFGQGTRLTVV.

This clonotype has a count of ten or more. The chain links TRBV10-3 to TRBJ2-5; D is ambiguous. The germline V and J ends were trimmed by 6 bases and 1 base, with 6 bases remaining between them. CDR1 and CDR2 (germline): ENHRY, SYGVKD. This CDR3 has 12 residues. The CDR3 protein is CAIRDLQETQYF. CDR3 nucleotide sequence: TGTGCCATCAGGGACCTCCAAGAGACCCAGTACTTC.

This clonotype was observed a few times. The chain has TRBV7-2 and TRBJ1-2; maybe TRBD1 (5 bases). V shed 3 bases and J shed 0 bases, with 11 bases lying between them. Germline loops: CDR1 SGHTA, CDR2 FQGNSA. The CDR3 spans 15 residues. For the CDR3, the DNA is TGTGCCAGCAGCTTCACGAGGGACCCTAACTATGGCTACACCTTC. Amino acid sequence: CASSFTRDPNYGYTF.

This clonotype was counted between two and nine times. The chain employs TRBV5-1 and TRBJ2-7; 10 bases align to TRBD1. Germline V gene lookup returns CDR1 SGHRS and CDR2 YFSETQ. The trim removed 4 bases at V and 6 bases at J, leaving 4 bases unmatched. The CDR3 has 13 amino acids. CDR3 loop: CASSKGDRGEQYV. Here the CDR3 DNA reads TGCGCCAGCAGCAAGGGGGACAGGGGCGAGCAGTACGTC.

The J gene is TRBJ2-3, the V gene TRBV18; possible D gene TRBD1, 6 bases. This CDR3 has 15 amino acids. Germline V lookup: CDR1 KGHSH, CDR2 LQKENI. The ends were cut back, 1 base at V and 10 bases at J, with 18 bases in the middle. CDR3: CASSPRGPVAMAQYF. The CDR3 DNA reads TGTGCCAGCTCACCACGGGGGCCAGTCGCTATGGCGCAGTATTTT.

V and J are TRBV9 and TRBJ1-1; D is uncertain. Germline CDR1 is SGDLS and CDR2 is YYNGEE. This CDR3 region has 15 residues. V lost 2 bases to trimming and J lost 3 bases, with 14 bases between them. The CDR3 loop is CASSVSRGADTEAFF. As DNA, the CDR3 is TGTGCCAGCAGCGTGTCTCGGGGTGCGGACACTGAAGCTTTCTTT.

In its sample, this clonotype was seen many times. This chain links TRBV7-9 with TRBJ1-3; D remains unclear. Germline V gene data show CDR1 as SEHNR and CDR2 as FQNEAQ (reference sequence). V lost 4 bases and J 0 bases, leaving 7 bases between the germline ends. The CDR3 runs 14 residues. In DNA form, the CDR3 reads TGTGCCAGCAGCTCAAACCTCTCTGGAAACACCATATATTTT. It encodes CASSSNLSGNTIYF.

This chain connects TRBV7-2 to TRBJ2-1; tentative D call: TRBD2 (5 bases). The CDR3 is 13 amino acids. Trimming stripped 0 bases from V and 10 bases from J, with 10 bases between. The germline CDR1 and CDR2 sequences are SGHTA and FQGNSA. This CDR3 is CASSLATRIEQFF. Written as DNA, the CDR3 is TGTGCCAGCAGCTTAGCTACTAGGATAGAGCAGTTCTTC.

This clonotype was counted at least ten times. V usage is TRBV5-1 and J usage is TRBJ2-2; D is unclear. The CDR3 has 12 residues. Germline V gives CDR1 SGHRS, CDR2 YFSETQ. V was pared by 6 bases and J by 3 bases, with 6 bases between. CDR3 nucleotides: TGCGCCAGCAAAATAGACACCGGGGAGCTGTTTTTT. This sequence encodes CASKIDTGELFF.